These 14 T cell receptor beta chains were sequenced from one sample in a study of sequential checkpoint blockade in melanoma. Treatment described: randomized to nivolumab then ipilimumab (arm A) or the reverse (arm B). The protocol was immunoSEQ multiplex PCR, while the TCRdb copy is restricted to in-frame clones and leaves out a portion. This table has fewer than 35,000 clones, about three quarters appearing once. This specimen was CD8+ T cells sorted from blood (inferred from file names), taken from a patient given nivolumab and ipilimumab in sequence. The source of these receptors is a human donor with melanoma.

The chain employs TRBV6-6 and TRBJ2-5; the D gene is possibly TRBD2 (6 bases). The germline V and J ends were trimmed by 7 bases and 4 bases, with 19 bases remaining between them. The CDR3 covers 15 residues. Germline CDR1 MNHNY, CDR2 SVGAGI (reference sequence). The CDR3 DNA sequence: TGTGCCAGCAACCCTGGGACTGCCGTTGGAGAGACCCAGTACTTC. It codes for CASNPGTAVGETQYF.

This clone showed up just a few times. The chain employs TRBV6-9 and TRBJ1-1; 7 bases map to TRBD1. Germline CDR1 is MNHGY and CDR2 is SVAAGI. The CDR3 totals 14 residues. V dropped 5 bases and J dropped 2; count of bases not matched to a gene: 5. The CDR3 nucleotides are TGTGCCAGCAGTATCGGGACAGTTAACACTGAAGCTTTCTTT. This encodes CASSIGTVNTEAFF.

This clone showed up just a few times. The chain combines TRBV2 with TRBJ1-2, with a possible D match to TRBD1 (5 bases). The V end was cut by 8 bases, the J end by 4 bases, with 14 bases between. The CDR3 is made up of 13 amino acids. Germline-derived CDR1 and CDR2 are SNHLY and FYNNEI. The CDR3 spells CASSQAKPYGYTF. DNA of the CDR3: TGTGCCAGCTCACAGGCCAAGCCCTATGGCTACACCTTC.

The genes are TRBV19 and TRBJ2-1; D may be TRBD2 (5 bases). Germline V gene sequence: CDR1 LNHDA, CDR2 SQIVND (reference sequence). V was clipped by 5 bases and J by 9 bases, with 11 bases between them. This CDR3 has 12 amino acids. CDR3 nucleotides: TGTGCCAGTAGTGCCAGCGGAGGTGAGCAGTTCTTC. Its protein is CASSASGGEQFF.

V usage is TRBV6-5 and J usage is TRBJ2-7; tentatively, D is TRBD1 (6 bases). V lost 0 bases and J lost 3, with 12 bases in between. This CDR3 has 15 amino acids. CDR1 MNHEY and CDR2 SVGAGI come from the germline V gene. CDR3 in amino acids: CASSYSQGGLYEQYF. The CDR3 nucleotides read TGTGCCAGCAGTTACTCACAGGGTGGACTCTACGAGCAGTACTTC.

The chain uses TRBV7-9 and TRBJ1-6, with 8 bases matching TRBD1. The germline CDR1 and CDR2 sequences are SEHNR and FQNEAQ (reference sequence). This CDR3 comprises 12 residues. Trimming at V came to 11 bases and at J to 8 bases, leaving 5 bases not matched to a gene. The CDR3 nucleotides read TGTGCCGGACAGGGTATGGATTCACCCCTCCACTTT. Translation: CAGQGMDSPLHF.

The DNA for the CDR3 is TGCGCCAGCAGCATTCACAGGGGAAATAGCAATCAGCCCCAGCATTTT. This translates into CASSIHRGNSNQPQHF. The rearrangement uses TRBV4-1 and TRBJ1-5; 7 nucleotides align to TRBD1. Germline assignment: CDR1 MGHRA and CDR2 YSYEKL. Trimming at V came to 5 bases and at J to 0 bases, leaving 7 bases not matched to a gene. This CDR3 has 16 amino acids.

The chain couples TRBV28 to TRBJ1-1; 10 bases agree with TRBD1. The germline CDR1 and CDR2 sequences are MDHEN and SYDVKM. CDR3 length: 14 residues. Losses at the gene ends were 6 bases for V and 3 bases for J; bases not matched to a gene: 4. This CDR3 is CASSEDRGYTEAFF. The CDR3 nucleotides read TGTGCCAGCAGCGAGGACAGGGGGTACACTGAAGCTTTCTTT. The whole variable domain, remainder taken from reference TRBV28 and TRBJ1-1, is DVKVTQSSRYLVKRTGEKVFLECVQDMDHENMFWYRQDPGLGLRLIYFSYDVKMKEKGDIPEGYSVSREKKERFSLILESASTNQTSMYLCASSEDRGYTEAFFGQGTRLTVV.

The J gene is TRBJ2-3, the V gene TRBV2; 7 nucleotides agree with TRBD2. The length of the CDR3 is 16 residues. V lost 2 bases to trimming and J lost 0 bases; unmatched junction nucleotides: 5. CDR1 is SNHLY, CDR2 FYNNEI, per germline. The CDR3 protein is CASSENGGGSTDTQYF. In nucleotides, the CDR3 is TGTGCCAGCAGTGAAAATGGCGGGGGTAGCACAGATACGCAGTATTTT. The whole variable domain, filled in from reference TRBV2 and TRBJ2-3, reads EPEVTQTPSHQVTQMGQEVILRCVPISNHLYFYWYRQILGQKVEFLVSFYNNEISEKSEIFDDQFSVERPDGSNFTLKIRSTKLEDSAMYFCASSENGGGSTDTQYFGPGTRLTVL.

This clone was recorded many times. The CDR3 DNA sequence: TGTGCCAGCAGCACAACAGGGAGCGGCTACACCTTC. It is translated as CASSTTGSGYTF. This chain uses TRBV6-6 with TRBJ1-2, with a tentative D call TRBD1 (6 bases). The germline V gene has CDR1 MNHNY and CDR2 SVGAGI (reference sequence). V dropped 6 bases and J dropped 8 bases, with 13 bases sitting between them. The CDR3 contains 12 residues.

The J gene is TRBJ2-7, the V gene TRBV29-1; 10 bases fit TRBD2. With 4 bases clipped from V and 3 bases from J, the junction kept 6 bases outside the gene matches. The CDR3 covers 14 residues. Germline CDR1 SQVTM, CDR2 ANQGSEA. Here the CDR3 DNA reads TGCAGCGTTGTATATACTAGCGGGAACTACGAGCAGTACTTC. Translated, it gives CSVVYTSGNYEQYF.

V is TRBV4-3 and J is TRBJ2-7; D possibly corresponds to TRBD1 (5 bases). This CDR3 contains 14 residues. CDR1 is LGHNA, CDR2 YSLEER, per germline. V was trimmed by 2 bases and J by 0 bases, leaving 8 bases between them. The CDR3 loop is CASSQSRDSYEQYF. The CDR3 nucleotides are TGCGCCAGCAGCCAATCCAGGGACTCCTACGAGCAGTACTTC.

This clone was observed once. The chain links TRBV10-1 to TRBJ1-1; TRBD1 agrees at 8 bases. This CDR3 is 14 amino acids long. V lost 6 bases and J lost 7; bases outside the gene matches: 10. Looked up from germline, CDR1 is WNHNN and CDR2 is SYGVQD (reference sequence). CDR3 sequence (DNA): TGCGCCAGCAGGGATACAGGGGGACGAGGTGAAGCTTTCTTT. It encodes CASRDTGGRGEAFF.

This clone was seen only a few times. V and J are TRBV10-3 and TRBJ2-5; possible D gene TRBD2, 5 bases. CDR3 size: 12 residues. The germline gives CDR1 ENHRY, CDR2 SYGVKD. V was shortened by 3 bases and J by 11 bases, with 13 bases between the two germline ends. For the CDR3, the DNA is TGTGCCATCAGTGACGGAGAGTGGGAGCAGTACTTC. Translating gives CAISDGEWEQYF.